Following are 32 T cell receptor beta chains from one sample sequenced in a study of blood T cell dynamics during melanoma immunotherapy. Time point reported: pre-treatment baseline. Some clones are missing from TCRdb's copy, which holds only in-frame ones; the method was immunoSEQ multiplex PCR. In the table there are more than 9,000 clones, 80% to 90% of which are singletons. The sample was blood, taken from a patient treated with checkpoint blockade. These receptors were collected from a human donor with melanoma.

This clone was counted once. This chain joins TRBV29-1 and TRBJ1-4; no reliable D call. From germline, CDR1 is SQVTM and CDR2 ANQGSEA. The CDR3 contains 10 residues. The V gene lost 6 bases and the J gene lost 6 bases, with 5 bases spanning the gap. The CDR3 spells CSVLDEKLFF. CDR3 nucleotide sequence: TGCAGCGTCCTGGATGAAAAACTGTTTTTT.

The chain recombines TRBV2 with TRBJ1-2; 8 bases line up with TRBD1. Looked up from germline, CDR1 is SNHLY and CDR2 is FYNNEI. This CDR3 comprises 12 residues. The trim removed 9 bases at V and 8 bases at J, leaving 8 bases unmatched. This chain's CDR3 is CASEQGGYGYTF. CDR3 DNA: TGTGCCAGTGAACAGGGGGGTTACGGCTACACCTTC.

The chain links TRBV7-6 to TRBJ2-5; no reliable D call. V lost 1 base and J 5 bases, leaving 11 bases between the germline ends. CDR1 is SGHVS and CDR2 is FNYEAQ in the germline V gene. The CDR3 is 14 residues long. The CDR3 protein is CASSLEVTVETQYF. CDR3 coding DNA: TGTGCCAGCAGCTTAGAAGTCACAGTTGAGACCCAGTACTTC.

The chain couples TRBV21-1 to TRBJ2-3; whether TRBD1, the table's D call, matches the DNA was not checked. TRBV21-1 is a documented pseudogene. The CDR3 totals 17 residues. CDR3 region: CASSAKARTGLSVTQYF. The DNA for the CDR3 is TGTGCCAGCAGCGCGAAAGCCAGAACAGGTTTATCGGTTACGCAGTATTTT.

The chain links TRBV4-2 to TRBJ2-3; D unresolved. CDR1 and CDR2 from the germline V gene are LGHNA and YNFKEQ. Trimming cost V 0 bases and J 5 bases, with 6 bases left between them. This CDR3 is 13 amino acids long. The CDR3 DNA is TGTGCCAGCAGCCAAGATCGGATAGATACGCAGTATTTT. It specifies CASSQDRIDTQYF.

In this sample, this clone turned up a few times. V gene TRBV27 combines with J gene TRBJ2-5; D may correspond to TRBD1 or TRBD2 (6 bases each). The germline gives CDR1 MNHEY, CDR2 SMNVEV (reference sequence). The CDR3 consists of 12 residues. Deletions cut 10 bases from V and 4 bases from J, with 13 bases between. The CDR3 sequence is CATRGPAETQYF. Written as DNA, the CDR3 is TGTGCCACCCGGGGGCCGGCAGAGACCCAGTACTTC.

The rearrangement joins TRBV14 to TRBJ2-1; D may be TRBD2 (5 bases). This CDR3 has 17 amino acids. Trimming removed 3 bases from V and 5 bases from J, with 20 bases in between. Germline V lookup: CDR1 SGHDN, CDR2 FVKESK. CDR3 sequence: CASSQRMSGVPNNEQFF. The CDR3 DNA reads as TGTGCCAGCAGCCAGAGAATGTCCGGGGTACCAAACAATGAGCAGTTCTTC.

This clone was seen just once. The chain recombines TRBV18 with TRBJ2-7; D remains ambiguous. Germline CDR1 KGHSH, CDR2 LQKENI. Trimming left V 4 bases short and J 7 bases short, with 14 bases between. This CDR3 is 13 amino acids long. CDR3 nucleotide sequence: TGTGCCAGCTCACGGGTTGAGGCGGCAGAGCAGTACTTC. Protein product: CASSRVEAAEQYF.

CDR3 DNA sequence: TGTGCCAGCAGCTCGGGACGGGAGAGAGGGGCCAACGTCCTGACTTTC. It translates to CASSSGRERGANVLTF. The V call is TRBV11-2, the J call TRBJ2-6; a weak D match, TRBD2 (6 bases). CDR3 length equals 16 residues. The ends were cut back, 4 bases at V and 4 bases at J, with 14 bases in the middle. CDR1 is SGHAT, CDR2 FQNNGV, per germline.

The genes are TRBV4-1 and TRBJ2-3, with D possibly matching TRBD2 (7 bases). This CDR3 region has 14 residues. Germline assignment: CDR1 MGHRA and CDR2 YSYEKL. The CDR3 reads CPGGQGHSTDTQYF. Written as DNA, the CDR3 is TGCCCCGGGGGGCAGGGCCATAGCACAGATACGCAGTATTTT.

V is TRBV10-1 and J is TRBJ2-2, with 12 bases lining up with TRBD2. The CDR3 totals 15 residues. Germline loops: CDR1 WNHNN, CDR2 SYGVQD (reference sequence). J lost 6 bases, V lost 3 bases, and 2 bases had no gene match. In nucleotides, the CDR3 is TGCGCCAGCAGTGAACTAGCGGGGGGAGCCGGGGAGCTGTTTTTT. This codes for CASSELAGGAGELFF.

Only one count was recorded for this clone. The CDR3 protein is CASSKQVNTEAFF. The CDR3, as DNA: TGTGCCAGCAGCAAACAAGTGAACACTGAAGCTTTCTTT. The chain uses TRBV7-3 and TRBJ1-1; the D is unclear. Trimming pared 5 bases from V and 0 bases from J, leaving 7 bases between. The CDR3 covers 13 residues. Germline CDR1 and CDR2: SGHTA and FQGTGA.

The count of this clone is one. V gene TRBV7-3 combines with J gene TRBJ1-1; 8 nucleotides line up with TRBD1. J was trimmed by 1 base and V by 5 bases; bases with no gene match: 6. Germline CDR1 is SGHTA and CDR2 is FQGTGA. The CDR3 consists of 15 residues. CDR3 in DNA: TGTGCCAGCAGCCCCTCCGGGACAGGGAACACTGAAGCTTTCTTT. Its protein is CASSPSGTGNTEAFF.

V usage is TRBV4-1 and J usage is TRBJ2-3, with D perhaps TRBD2 (5 bases). Germline assignment: CDR1 MGHRA and CDR2 YSYEKL. V lost 1 base, J lost 4 bases, and 15 bases lay in between. This CDR3 comprises 16 residues. The CDR3 sequence: CASSQVALASPDTQYF. CDR3 DNA: TGCGCCAGCAGCCAAGTCGCCCTCGCTAGCCCAGATACGCAGTATTTT.

CDR3 bases: TGTGCCAGACCTCGGGGGGCGAATAGCAATCAGCCCCAGCATTTT. This gives the protein CARPRGANSNQPQHF. The V and J genes are TRBV9 and TRBJ1-5, with D possibly matching TRBD1 (6 bases). There are 15 residues in the CDR3. With 8 bases removed from V and 0 bases from J, the gap between germline ends came to 15 bases. CDR1 and CDR2 (germline): SGDLS, YYNGEE.

The V gene is TRBV7-7, the J gene TRBJ2-5, with a weak D call TRBD2 (6 bases). CDR3 length: 16 amino acids. The germline CDR1 and CDR2 sequences are SSHAT and FNYEAQ (reference sequence). Trimming removed 5 bases from V and 2 bases from J, with 18 bases in between. The chain's CDR3 is CASSPQVGRGQETQYF. In nucleotides, the CDR3 is TGTGCCAGCAGCCCCCAGGTCGGGCGGGGTCAAGAGACCCAGTACTTC.

The chain has TRBV5-1 and TRBJ2-3; D perhaps matches TRBD1 (5 bases). V lost 2 bases and J 2 bases, leaving 6 bases between the germline ends. CDR3 length equals 13 residues. Germline-derived CDR1 and CDR2 are SGHRS and YFSETQ. The DNA of the CDR3 is TGCGCCAGCAGCTTCAGGGACACAGATACGCAGTATTTT. This gives the protein CASSFRDTDTQYF.

This rearrangement joins TRBV6-4 to TRBJ2-3; 8 bases map to TRBD2. This CDR3 has 14 amino acids. Germline lookup yields CDR1 MRHNA and CDR2 SNTAGT. The J segment lost 4 bases and the V segment lost 0 bases, leaving 0 bases of the junction unmatched. Here the CDR3 reads CASSDSTSADTQYF. CDR3 nucleotides: TGTGCCAGCAGTGACTCGACTAGCGCAGATACGCAGTATTTT.

In its sample, this clone was seen once. This chain joins TRBV2 and TRBJ2-1; TRBD2 agrees at 7 bases. Trimming at V came to 5 bases and at J to 4 bases, leaving 11 bases not matched to a gene. CDR1 is SNHLY, CDR2 FYNNEI, per germline. The CDR3 runs 16 residues. The CDR3 is CASSPLASGGYNEQFF. CDR3 nucleotide sequence: TGTGCCAGCAGTCCTTTGGCTAGCGGTGGATACAATGAGCAGTTCTTC.

V and J are TRBV5-1 and TRBJ1-1; TRBD1 matches 9 bases. The CDR3 runs 15 residues. Germline-derived CDR1 and CDR2 are SGHRS and YFSETQ. V was pared by 4 bases and J by 5 bases, with 9 bases of the junction left unmatched. For the CDR3, the DNA is TGCGCCAGCAGCCCGACAGGGGGGTTAAGGACTGAAGCTTTCTTT. Translation: CASSPTGGLRTEAFF.

The V gene is TRBV2, the J gene TRBJ2-7; TRBD2 aligns across 10 bases. V lost 4 bases, J lost 6 bases, and 6 bases stayed unmatched. Germline assignment: CDR1 SNHLY and CDR2 FYNNEI. CDR3 length: 14 residues. This CDR3 is CASSALAGVSEQYF. The CDR3 region has the DNA TGTGCCAGCAGTGCTCTAGCGGGGGTAAGCGAGCAGTACTTC. Looking up the rest from reference TRBV2 and TRBJ2-7 gives the full variable domain: EPEVTQTPSHQVTQMGQEVILRCVPISNHLYFYWYRQILGQKVEFLVSFYNNEISEKSEIFDDQFSVERPDGSNFTLKIRSTKLEDSAMYFCASSALAGVSEQYFGPGTRLTVT.

The chain joins TRBV23-1 to TRBJ1-1; no reliable D call. TRBV23-1 is labeled an ORF, and its function is uncertain. V dropped 4 bases and J dropped 1 base, with 7 bases sitting between them. The CDR3 length is 13 residues. DNA for the CDR3: TGCGCCAGCAGTCTGAGCGAGAACACTGAAGCTTTCTTT. It encodes CASSLSENTEAFF.

The chain is built from TRBV6-1 and TRBJ2-3, with TRBD2 identical over 8 bases. This CDR3 has 12 amino acids. Trimming took 9 bases from V and 4 from J; bases not matched to a gene: 3. CDR1 is MNHNS, CDR2 SASEGT, per germline. CDR3 sequence reads: CASLGGADTQYF. The CDR3 coding sequence is TGTGCCAGTCTCGGGGGGGCAGATACGCAGTATTTT.

The J gene is TRBJ1-5, the V gene TRBV2; the D is unclear. V was clipped by 8 bases and J by 2 bases, with 7 bases between them. CDR3 length: 12 amino acids. Germline assignment: CDR1 SNHLY and CDR2 FYNNEI. The CDR3 bases are TGTGCCAGCCGGGAAGGCAATCAGCCCCAGCATTTT. Protein: CASREGNQPQHF.

This clone was recorded once. The chain has TRBV18 and TRBJ2-3; possibly TRBD1 for D (5 bases). Germline CDR1 reads KGHSH; CDR2 reads LQKENI. The CDR3 contains 13 residues. Trimming stripped 4 bases from V and 3 bases from J, with 8 bases between. CDR3 protein: CASSLAGTDTQYF. The DNA for the CDR3 is TGTGCCAGCTCACTAGCAGGGACAGATACGCAGTATTTT.

The V gene is TRBV28, the J gene TRBJ2-2; D may be TRBD2 (5 bases). The V gene lost 4 bases and the J gene lost 8 bases, with 14 bases spanning the gap. The CDR3 is 14 residues long. Per the germline V gene, CDR1 is MDHEN and CDR2 is SYDVKM. CDR3 amino acids: CASSYREKGGELFF. In nucleotides, the CDR3 is TGTGCCAGCAGTTATCGGGAAAAAGGGGGGGAGCTGTTTTTT.

V is TRBV2 and J is TRBJ2-7; a possible D gene is TRBD2 (5 bases). This CDR3 has 17 residues. Germline-derived CDR1 and CDR2 are SNHLY and FYNNEI. V gave up 5 bases and J gave up 0 bases, with 20 bases separating them. CDR3 coding DNA: TGTGCCAGCAGTCTATCCTGGGTGACGGGAAGCTCCTACGAGCAGTACTTC. Its protein is CASSLSWVTGSSYEQYF.

The rearrangement uses TRBV11-1 and TRBJ2-5; 8 bases fit TRBD1. The V gene's germline CDR1 is SGHAT and CDR2 FQDESV (reference sequence). The length of the CDR3 is 14 residues. V shed 4 bases, J shed 2 bases, and the junction held 3 bases outside the gene matches. CDR3 coding DNA: TGTGCCAGCAGCTCCCGGACAGGGCAAGAGACCCAGTACTTC. Its translation: CASSSRTGQETQYF.

The rearrangement uses TRBV30 and TRBJ2-5; 9 positions agree with TRBD1. The junction had 1 base not matched to a gene; V was cut back by 0 bases and J by 5 bases. The CDR3 covers 13 residues. From germline, CDR1 is GTSNPN and CDR2 SVGIG (reference sequence). In DNA form, the CDR3 reads TGTGCCTGGAGTGTAGGGACAGGGGAGACCCAGTACTTC. Amino acid sequence: CAWSVGTGETQYF.

The V and J genes are TRBV6-5 and TRBJ2-5, with TRBD1 as a possible D gene (6 bases). The CDR3 loop spans 14 amino acids. Germline V CDR1 and CDR2: MNHEY, SVGAGI. V was shortened by 6 bases and J by 1 base, with 12 bases between the two germline ends. DNA for the CDR3: TGTGCCAGCAGGCAGAGGGGGAGCCAAGAGACCCAGTACTTC. Amino acids: CASRQRGSQETQYF.

This clone was found once. The chain has TRBV5-1 and TRBJ2-4; either TRBD1 or TRBD2 may supply D (6 bases each). The CDR3 sequence is 14 residues long. The germline CDR1 and CDR2 sequences are SGHRS and YFSETQ. V was shortened by 4 bases and J by 2 bases, with 10 bases between the two germline ends. The CDR3 coding sequence is TGCGCCAGCAGCCCGGGGGCGACCAAAAACATTCAGTACTTC. Residues: CASSPGATKNIQYF. Using reference TRBV5-1 and TRBJ2-4 for the parts outside the CDR3, the full variable domain is KAGVTQTPRYLIKTRGQQVTLSCSPISGHRSVSWYQQTPGQGLQFLFEYFSETQRNKGNFPGRFSGRQFSNSRSEMNVSTLELGDSALYLCASSPGATKNIQYFGAGTRLSVL.

The rearrangement links TRBV7-3 to TRBJ2-1; a possible D gene is TRBD2 (5 bases). Germline V gene lookup returns CDR1 SGHTA and CDR2 FQGTGA. Trimming removed 4 bases at V and 6 bases at J, with 7 bases between. CDR3 length: 12 residues. The CDR3, as DNA: TGTGCCAGCAGCTACGGGATCAATGAGCAGTTCTTC. Amino acids: CASSYGINEQFF.